The 2 T cell receptor beta chains below were found in one sample sequenced in a study of blood T cell repertoires in COVID-19. The repertoire was sequenced with immunoSEQ multiplex PCR; TCRdb's copy has only in-frame clones and lacks some. The sample has some 110,000 clones; about 80% are singletons. Material: peripheral blood. The receptors were gathered from a man between 65 and 79 years old with acute or convalescent COVID-19.

CDR3 residues: CASSRDRDSDEQFF. CDR3 nucleotides: TGTGCCAGCTCACGGGACAGGGATTCCGATGAGCAGTTCTTC. The chain recombines TRBV18 with TRBJ2-1, with TRBD1 matching 9 bases. Germline-derived CDR1 and CDR2 are KGHSH and LQKENI. With V trimmed by 4 bases and J by 8 bases, 6 bases remained unmatched. The CDR3 extends over 14 amino acids.

This clone was found many times. This chain uses TRBV29-1 with TRBJ2-5, with a tentative D call TRBD2 (5 bases). Per germline, CDR1 SQVTM and CDR2 ANQGSEA. V gave up 2 bases and J gave up 5 bases, with 12 bases separating them. CDR3 length: 13 residues. The CDR3: CSVEPEGRETQYF. CDR3 DNA sequence: TGCAGCGTTGAACCTGAGGGAAGGGAGACCCAGTACTTC.